This is a list of T cell receptor beta chains from one sample in a study of CD8 T cells in Susac syndrome. TCRdb redid the calling of the immunoSEQ multiplex PCR reads with MiXCR, one entry per CDR3 protein. This sample has a few hundred thousand distinct CDR3 sequences, with under 95% found just once. The sequenced material came from CD4+ T cells from PBMCs. The origin of the receptors is a human donor with multiple sclerosis. CDR3s include the opening cysteine and the closing phenylalanine or tryptophan. A D gene is named only where the DNA matches it firmly. Only part of the rows carry a size: once, few, many, or a class if the clone is expanded.

J gene | clone size | V gene | D gene | CDR3 protein | CDR3 DNA
TRBJ2-5 | once | TRBV20-1 | TRBD1 | CSARAPGQQETQYF | TGCAGTGCTAGGGCCCCGGGACAGCAAGAGACCCAGTACTTC
TRBJ1-5 | - | TRBV12-3/TRBV12-4 | - | CASSPEAGRQPQHF | TGTGCCAGCAGCCCGGAGGCGGGGCGCCAGCCCCAGCATTTT
TRBJ1-2 | - | TRBV15 | - | CATSRDETYGYTF | TGTGCCACCAGCAGAGATGAAACCTATGGCTACACCTTC
TRBJ2-1 | - | TRBV9 | TRBD2 | CASSAVLGSGEYNEQFF | TGTGCCAGCAGCGCCGTCTTGGGTAGCGGGGAATACAATGAGCAGTTCTTC
TRBJ2-7 | - | TRBV11-2 | TRBD2 | CASSRPGSGGATEQYF | TGTGCCAGCAGCCGGCCGGGTAGCGGGGGGGCTACCGAGCAGTACTTC
TRBJ1-1 | once | TRBV6-2/TRBV6-3 | - | CASSWSRGSTEAFF | TGTGCCAGCAGTTGGAGTCGAGGGAGCACTGAAGCTTTCTTT
TRBJ1-5 | - | TRBV7-2 | - | CASSFDPGGNQPQHF | TGTGCCAGCAGCTTTGACCCGGGCGGCAATCAGCCCCAGCATTTT
TRBJ2-3 | - | TRBV19 | - | CASRPSASRISTDTQYF | TGTGCCAGCCGGCCGTCGGCTAGCCGAATAAGCACAGATACGCAGTATTTT
TRBJ1-5 | - | TRBV7-2 | - | CASSWGGRNNQPQHF | TGTGCCAGCAGTTGGGGGGGACGCAACAATCAGCCCCAGCATTTT
TRBJ2-7 | - | TRBV7-2 | TRBD2 | CASSLTPGLASHEQYF | TGTGCCAGCAGCTTGACCCCGGGACTAGCGTCCCACGAGCAGTACTTC
TRBJ2-5 | - | TRBV18 | - | CASSPTLSQETQYF | TGTGCCAGCTCACCAACGTTGTCCCAAGAGACCCAGTACTTC
TRBJ2-2 | - | TRBV9 | - | CASSVAPAVTGELFF | TGTGCCAGCAGCGTAGCCCCGGCGGTCACCGGGGAGCTGTTTTTT
TRBJ1-2 | - | TRBV5-6 | - | CASSLDRRAGYTF | TGTGCCAGCAGCTTGGACAGGAGGGCTGGCTACACCTTC
TRBJ2-5 | - | TRBV5-1 | - | CASSLLIRQETQYF | TGCGCCAGCAGCTTGCTCATCCGCCAAGAGACCCAGTACTTC
TRBJ2-3 | - | TRBV5-4 | - | CASSPTRGRPSDTQYF | TGTGCCAGCAGCCCTACTCGCGGGCGGCCGTCAGATACGCAGTATTTT
TRBJ2-7 | - | TRBV12-3/TRBV12-4 | - | CASSLAEATYEQYF | TGTGCCAGCAGTTTGGCGGAGGCTACCTACGAGCAGTACTTC
TRBJ1-2 | few | TRBV6-1 | - | CASSRTAYGYTF | TGTGCCAGCAGCCGGACAGCCTATGGCTACACCTTC
TRBJ2-1 | - | TRBV7-8 | TRBD2 | CASSRPRLAGGFYNEQFF | TGTGCCAGCAGCCGGCCCAGACTAGCGGGAGGGTTCTACAATGAGCAGTTCTTC
TRBJ2-1 | - | TRBV5-6 | TRBD2 | CASSLLSGSGFNEQFF | TGTGCCAGCAGCCTCCTAAGCGGGAGTGGTTTCAATGAGCAGTTCTTC
TRBJ2-1 | - | TRBV13 | TRBD2 | CASSILTSGNDEQFF | TGTGCCAGCAGCATTCTGACTAGCGGGAATGATGAGCAGTTCTTC
TRBJ2-1 | - | TRBV15 | - | CATSREVYEQFF | TGTGCCACCAGCAGAGAGGTCTATGAGCAGTTCTTC
TRBJ1-1 | - | TRBV30 | TRBD1 | CAWTQGGAWMNTEAFF | TGTGCCTGGACCCAGGGGGGCGCTTGGATGAACACTGAAGCTTTCTTT
TRBJ1-4 | - | TRBV4-2 | TRBD1 | CASSQGGTGVAGLFF | TGTGCCAGCAGCCAAGGCGGGACAGGGGTGGCTGGACTGTTTTTT
TRBJ1-3 | - | TRBV12-3/TRBV12-4 | - | CASSLGGHTIYF | TGTGCCAGCAGTTTGGGGGGCCACACCATATATTTT
TRBJ2-1 | - | TRBV19 | TRBD2 | CASSIRTSRNEQFF | TGTGCCAGTAGTATACGGACTAGCCGGAATGAGCAGTTCTTC
TRBJ2-2 | - | TRBV12-3/TRBV12-4 | TRBD2 | CASRKAGVGELFF | TGTGCCAGCAGAAAAGCGGGGGTCGGGGAGCTGTTTTTT